This T cell receptor (beta chain) was observed in a study of T cells in Graves' hyperthyroidism and ophthalmopathy. Overall study context: The blood sample was taken at first diagnosis, before treatment began.

This clonotype was recorded many times. Its specificity is unknown. From RNA transcripts, TCR beta CDR3 regions were amplified. A first-round RT-PCR of the TCR CDR3 used the HTBI primer set. TCRdb re-analysed the multiplex PCR reads in MiXCR, keeping a single row per CDR3 protein. The sample has fewer than 400,000 distinct CDR3 sequences, roughly an eighth seen once. Regarding the study as a whole: Using 13 V-J features, a model discriminated ophthalmopathy from stable hyperthyroidism.

The source of this sequence is a man aged 50 to 59 with Graves' ophthalmopathy. The sequenced sample was blood.

CDR3 nucleotides: TGCGCCAGCAGCCTAGTAGAAGGGGAGTTCAATGAGCAGTTCTTC. Residues: CASSLVEGEFNEQFF. V usage is TRBV4-1 and J usage is TRBJ2-1, with D perhaps given as TRBD1 or TRBD2 (5 bases each). Trimming took off 4 bases at V and 6 bases at J, with 16 bases between the two ends. CDR1 and CDR2 from the germline V gene are MGHRA and YSYEKL. This CDR3 is built from 15 residues.